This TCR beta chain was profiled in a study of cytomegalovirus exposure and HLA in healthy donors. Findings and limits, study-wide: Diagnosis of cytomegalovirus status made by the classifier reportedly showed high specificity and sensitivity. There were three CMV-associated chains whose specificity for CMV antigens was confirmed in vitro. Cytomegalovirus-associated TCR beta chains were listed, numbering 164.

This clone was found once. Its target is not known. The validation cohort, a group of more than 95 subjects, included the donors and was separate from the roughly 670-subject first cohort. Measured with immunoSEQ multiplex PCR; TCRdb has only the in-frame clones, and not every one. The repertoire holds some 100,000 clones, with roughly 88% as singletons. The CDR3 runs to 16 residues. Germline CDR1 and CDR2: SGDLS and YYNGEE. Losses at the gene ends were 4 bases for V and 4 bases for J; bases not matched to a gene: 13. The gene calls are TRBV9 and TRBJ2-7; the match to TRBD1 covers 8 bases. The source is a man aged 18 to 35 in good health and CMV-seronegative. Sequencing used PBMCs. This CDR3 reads CASSPRGQGLVYEQYF. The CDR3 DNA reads TGTGCCAGCAGCCCTCGCGGACAGGGCCTTGTATACGAGCAGTACTTC.